This T cell receptor beta chain was recovered during a study of neurological immune-mediated disorders. The CDR3 is 17 amino acids. The V end lost 6 bases, the J end lost 0 bases, and 18 bases lay between the germline ends. This clonotype was counted at least ten times. TCRdb analysed the 5' RACE reads with MiXCR anew, one entry per CDR3 protein. The table shows under 85,000 distinct CDR3 sequences, with approximately 10% occurring only once. What was sequenced was PBMCs. The chain links TRBV12-3 or TRBV12-4 to TRBJ1-3; TRBD1 might be the D (6 bases). This receptor was taken from a man aged 35-49 years in good health. The CDR3 DNA reads as TGTGCCAGCAGCGCCAACGTTGGGACACTCTCTGGAAACACCATATATTTT. It codes for CASSANVGTLSGNTIYF.